Presented here are 30 T cell receptor beta chains from one specimen sequenced in a study of beta chain features in type 1 diabetes. These receptors lack a known antigen. Broader study findings: In all four CD4+ subsets, TCRB CDR3 length was significantly, moderately reduced in type 1 diabetes.

The sequenced template was cDNA made from the entire isolated RNA. Repertoires were generated with immunoSEQ multiplex PCR, while TCRdb's copy carries only in-frame clones and drops some. The sample lists fewer than 110,000 clones, under 30% occurring once. The sequenced sample was central memory CD4+ T cells from blood. These receptors were taken from a woman younger than 30 with type 1 diabetes.

The chain has TRBV7-2 and TRBJ1-5, with D perhaps matching TRBD1 (6 bases). CDR3 length: 13 residues. Trimming removed 5 bases from V and 10 bases from J, with 15 bases in between. In germline, CDR1 is SGHTA, CDR2 FQGNSA. CDR3: CASSTSDRQPQHF. CDR3 nucleotide sequence: TGTGCCAGCAGCACTTCGGACAGACAACCCCAGCATTTT.

This clone has only a few counts. The V gene is TRBV30, the J gene TRBJ2-7; 8 bases match TRBD2. This CDR3 is 12 amino acids long. Trimming at V came to 3 bases and at J to 4 bases, leaving 2 bases not matched to a gene. Germline-derived CDR1 and CDR2 are GTSNPN and SVGIG (reference sequence). The CDR3 is CAWSPSGYEQYV. As DNA, the CDR3 is TGTGCCTGGAGCCCTAGCGGGTACGAGCAGTACGTC.

J is TRBJ2-7 and V is TRBV11-2; tentative D call: TRBD2 (5 bases). Trimming removed 2 bases from V and 3 bases from J, with 17 bases in between. Germline CDR1 and CDR2: SGHAT and FQNNGV. CDR3 size: 16 residues. The CDR3, as DNA: TGTGCCAGCAGCTTAAACCCCGGGAACACCGGCTACGAGCAGTACGTC. Translation gives CASSLNPGNTGYEQYV.

This clone was detected many times. The chain couples TRBV4-3 to TRBJ2-1; TRBD2 is a possible D gene (5 bases). The CDR3 totals 17 residues. Trimming left V 0 bases short and J 3 bases short, with 15 bases between. Germline CDR1 LGHNA, CDR2 YSLEER. CDR3 in amino acids: CASSQDVARHFYNEQFF. The CDR3, as DNA: TGCGCCAGCAGCCAAGATGTAGCGCGACACTTCTACAATGAGCAGTTCTTC.

This clone was recorded a few times. The V and J genes are TRBV7-2 and TRBJ2-7, with D perhaps TRBD1 (6 bases). The CDR3 has 15 residues. Germline CDR1 SGHTA, CDR2 FQGNSA. V lost 1 base and J lost 0, with 10 bases in between. CDR3 DNA sequence: TGTGCCAGCAGCTTAGGGGACACGAGCTCCTACGAGCAGTACGTC. It translates to CASSLGDTSSYEQYV.

The CDR3 DNA reads TGCAGCGTTGAGAGGGGACAGGGGTCCTATGGCTACACCTTC. Encoded protein: CSVERGQGSYGYTF. The chain has TRBV29-1 and TRBJ1-2; 10 bases are a match to TRBD1. CDR1 is SQVTM and CDR2 is ANQGSEA in the germline V gene. This CDR3 spans 14 amino acids. V shed 3 bases, J shed 4 bases, and the junction held 5 bases outside the gene matches.

This clone has a handful of counts. This chain connects TRBV6-1 to TRBJ2-5; TRBD2 matches 7 bases. The germline gives CDR1 MNHNS, CDR2 SASEGT. The trim removed 5 bases at V and 9 bases at J, leaving 6 bases unmatched. The CDR3 totals 12 residues. CDR3 sequence: CASSQEGRAQYF. The CDR3 DNA sequence: TGTGCCAGCAGTCAGGAGGGGAGGGCCCAGTACTTC.

This sequence joins TRBV4-1 and TRBJ1-4, with D unclear. The ends were cut back, 3 bases at V and 8 bases at J, with 10 bases in the middle. Germline CDR1 is MGHRA and CDR2 is YSYEKL. The CDR3 is 13 residues long. The CDR3 here is CASSHTGSEKLFF. CDR3 DNA: TGCGCCAGCAGCCATACCGGTTCGGAAAAACTGTTTTTT.

This clone occurred many times. The genes are TRBV11-2 and TRBJ2-3; TRBD2 matches at 8 bases. The CDR3 has 14 residues. Germline V gene sequence: CDR1 SGHAT, CDR2 FQNNGV. With 1 base clipped from V and 5 bases from J, the junction kept 2 bases outside the gene matches. The CDR3, as DNA: TGTGCCAGCAGCTTAGCGGGAGGGCAAGATACGCAGTATTTT. Encoded protein: CASSLAGGQDTQYF.

A few counts support this clone. This chain links TRBV15 with TRBJ1-5; tentatively, D is TRBD1 (5 bases). Trimming removed 0 bases from V and 3 bases from J, with 21 bases in between. This CDR3 is 19 amino acids long. Germline V CDR1 and CDR2: LNHNV, YYDKDF (reference sequence). The CDR3 reads CATSRDGRRGGAVNQPQHF. Written as DNA, the CDR3 is TGTGCCACCAGCAGAGATGGTCGCCGCGGGGGAGCGGTCAATCAGCCCCAGCATTTT.

This clone was detected a few times. This chain connects TRBV12-5 to TRBJ2-5, with TRBD2 matching over 10 bases. The V gene's germline CDR1 is LGHNT and CDR2 FRNRAP. CDR3 length: 16 residues. V was pared by 6 bases and J by 4 bases, with 11 bases of the junction left unmatched. The CDR3 region is CASGNGLADARETQYF. The CDR3 nucleotides read TGTGCTAGTGGCAACGGACTAGCGGATGCCAGAGAGACCCAGTACTTC.

The V gene is TRBV4-1, the J gene TRBJ2-3; 13 nucleotides agree with TRBD2. V dropped 2 bases and J dropped 5; count of bases not matched to a gene: 7. Germline-derived CDR1 and CDR2 are MGHRA and YSYEKL. The CDR3 length is 17 residues. This CDR3 is CASSQFPGLAGLDTQYF. The CDR3, as DNA: TGCGCCAGCAGCCAATTTCCGGGACTAGCGGGGTTAGATACGCAGTATTTT.

This CDR3 reads CASSPLVNTGELFF. Here the CDR3 DNA reads TGTGCCAGCAGCCCCTTAGTGAACACCGGGGAGCTGTTTTTT. The rearrangement links TRBV5-5 to TRBJ2-2; D uncertain. The CDR3 runs 14 residues. V lost 4 bases, J lost 1 base, and 8 bases lay in between. Germline V gives CDR1 SGHKS, CDR2 YYEKEE (reference sequence). The entire variable domain, with the rest obtained from reference TRBV5-5 and TRBJ2-2, is as follows: DAGVTQSPTHLIKTRGQQVTLRCSPISGHKSVSWYQQVLGQGPQFIFQYYEKEERGRGNFPDRFSARQFPNYSSELNVNALLLGDSALYLCASSPLVNTGELFFGEGSRLTVL.

The rearrangement joins TRBV2 to TRBJ2-6; TRBD1 agrees at 8 bases. Germline values: CDR1 SNHLY, CDR2 FYNNEI. Germline trimming cut 8 bases from V and 2 bases from J; bases unmatched to any gene: 5. This CDR3 has 15 residues. The CDR3 loop is CASRQGHTGANVLTF. The CDR3 DNA sequence: TGTGCCAGCCGACAGGGGCACACTGGGGCCAACGTCCTGACTTTC. The full variable domain, with the rest looked up from reference TRBV2 and TRBJ2-6, is EPEVTQTPSHQVTQMGQEVILRCVPISNHLYFYWYRQILGQKVEFLVSFYNNEISEKSEIFDDQFSVERPDGSNFTLKIRSTKLEDSAMYFCASRQGHTGANVLTFGAGSRLTVL.

The V call is TRBV11-3, the J call TRBJ2-3; D may be TRBD2 (6 bases). The germline V gene encodes CDR1 SGHNT and CDR2 YENEEA. This CDR3 region has 15 residues. V lost 5 bases to trimming and J lost 2 bases, with 14 bases between them. The CDR3 sequence is CASSRGAGLTDTQYF. Here the CDR3 DNA reads TGTGCCAGCAGCCGCGGGGCGGGACTCACAGATACGCAGTATTTT.

The genes are TRBV6-1 and TRBJ2-1; TRBD2 agrees at 14 bases. V shed 7 bases and J 9 bases; nucleotides not matched to a gene: 8. CDR3 length equals 15 residues. The V gene's germline CDR1 is MNHNS and CDR2 SASEGT. For the CDR3, the DNA is TGTGCCAGCATGAGACTAGCGGGAGGGACGGGTGAGCAGTTCTTC. Translation gives CASMRLAGGTGEQFF.

V usage is TRBV5-6 and J usage is TRBJ2-4; D is possibly TRBD1 (6 bases). The CDR3 sequence is 13 residues long. Germline V CDR1 and CDR2: SGHDT, YYEEEE. Deletions cut 0 bases from V and 9 bases from J, with 10 bases between. This CDR3 reads CASSLGGRGIQYF. The CDR3 DNA reads as TGTGCCAGCAGCTTGGGTGGCAGGGGCATTCAGTACTTC.

The chain joins TRBV6-6 to TRBJ1-1, with D perhaps TRBD1 (6 bases). Trimming cost V 4 bases and J 6 bases, with 12 bases left between them. This CDR3 region has 13 residues. Germline V lookup: CDR1 MNHNY, CDR2 SVGAGI (reference sequence). The CDR3: CASSSPGVAEAFF. As DNA, the CDR3 is TGTGCCAGCAGTTCCCCAGGGGTGGCTGAAGCTTTCTTT.

As to this clone: Other DNA sequences in the same sample also yield this CDR3. This sequence joins TRBV29-1 and TRBJ1-5; a weak D match, TRBD1 (6 bases). Germline V CDR1 and CDR2: SQVTM, ANQGSEA. This CDR3 has 12 amino acids. The ends were cut back, 7 bases at V and 3 bases at J, with 10 bases in the middle. The CDR3 DNA reads as TGCAGCGCTGGGACACCCAATCAGCCCCAGCATTTT. This gives the protein CSAGTPNQPQHF.

In its sample, this clone was seen a few times. The gene calls are TRBV5-1 and TRBJ1-6; 9 nucleotides agree with TRBD1. With V trimmed by 3 bases and J by 7 bases, 8 bases remained unmatched. Germline loops: CDR1 SGHRS, CDR2 YFSETQ. The CDR3 contains 16 residues. The CDR3 loop reads CASSSAGTGPNSPLHF. CDR3 nucleotide sequence: TGCGCCAGCAGCTCGGCCGGGACAGGGCCCAATTCACCCCTCCACTTT.

V is TRBV2 and J is TRBJ2-5; possibly TRBD2 for D (5 bases). CDR1 is SNHLY, CDR2 FYNNEI, per germline. The length of the CDR3 is 14 residues. The V end lost 6 bases, the J end lost 5 bases, and 16 bases lay between the germline ends. This CDR3 reads CASSRSFRGETQYF. The CDR3 nucleotides read TGTGCCAGCAGCCGATCCTTCCGAGGGGAGACCCAGTACTTC. Supplemented by reference TRBV2 and TRBJ2-5, the full variable domain reads EPEVTQTPSHQVTQMGQEVILRCVPISNHLYFYWYRQILGQKVEFLVSFYNNEISEKSEIFDDQFSVERPDGSNFTLKIRSTKLEDSAMYFCASSRSFRGETQYFGPGTRLLVL.

The V and J genes are TRBV7-8 and TRBJ2-3; D gene ambiguous. Trimming left V 1 base short and J 9 bases short, with 11 bases between. This CDR3 is 13 amino acids long. The germline gives CDR1 SGHVS, CDR2 FQNEAQ. CDR3 protein: CASSLVRLDTQYF. CDR3 coding DNA: TGTGCCAGCAGCTTAGTCCGCCTAGACACGCAGTATTTT.

This clone was counted a few times. J is TRBJ2-7 and V is TRBV10-1; maybe TRBD1 (5 bases). Germline CDR1 and CDR2: WNHNN and SYGVQD (reference sequence). Trimming removed 2 bases at V and 9 bases at J, with 11 bases between. The CDR3 length is 12 residues. The DNA for the CDR3 is TGCGCCAGCAGTGAGATCCAGGGCCCGCAGTACTTC. Its protein is CASSEIQGPQYF.

This clone showed up just a few times. V gene TRBV20-1 combines with J gene TRBJ1-2, with unresolved D. Germline CDR1 and CDR2: DFQATT and SNEGSKA (reference sequence). The CDR3 runs 11 residues. Deletions cut 4 bases from V and 9 bases from J, with 12 bases between. The CDR3 loop is CSAIGGRSYTF. CDR3 DNA sequence: TGCAGTGCTATTGGAGGGCGAAGCTACACCTTC.

The chain employs TRBV11-2 and TRBJ2-5; maybe TRBD1 (5 bases). Germline V gene data show CDR1 as SGHAT and CDR2 as FQNNGV. The ends were cut back, 1 base at V and 1 base at J, with 13 bases in the middle. The CDR3 runs to 16 residues. The CDR3 loop reads CASSLGAGILQETQYF. The CDR3 coding sequence is TGTGCCAGCAGCTTAGGGGCAGGGATCCTCCAAGAGACCCAGTACTTC.

The table lists this clone with a few counts. The chain uses TRBV2 and TRBJ1-5, with a possible D match to TRBD1 (5 bases). V lost 5 bases and J lost 2, with 13 bases in between. The CDR3 length is 15 residues. Germline-derived CDR1 and CDR2 are SNHLY and FYNNEI. The CDR3 loop reads CASSLDSRGNQPQHF. The CDR3 DNA sequence: TGTGCCAGCAGTTTAGACAGTCGAGGCAATCAGCCCCAGCATTTT.

This clone has more than one count but fewer than ten. The J gene is TRBJ2-7, the V gene TRBV28, with no clear D. The CDR3 length is 12 residues. Between the trimmed V and J ends, which lost 4 bases and 3 bases, there was a span of 7 bases. From germline, CDR1 is MDHEN and CDR2 SYDVKM. CDR3 DNA sequence: TGTGCCAGCAGTTCCAAACTCTACGAGCAGTACTTC. Amino acids: CASSSKLYEQYF. The variable domain in full, with the rest retrieved from reference TRBV28 and TRBJ2-7, is DVKVTQSSRYLVKRTGEKVFLECVQDMDHENMFWYRQDPGLGLRLIYFSYDVKMKEKGDIPEGYSVSREKKERFSLILESASTNQTSMYLCASSSKLYEQYFGPGTRLTVT.

This clone was observed a handful of times. The chain has TRBV18 and TRBJ1-3; no clear D. CDR3 length: 15 amino acids. CDR1 and CDR2 (germline): KGHSH, LQKENI. Trimming removed 3 bases at V and 0 bases at J, with 9 bases between. The CDR3, as DNA: TGTGCCAGCTCACCGAACAGCCTCTCTGGAAACACCATATATTTT. Protein sequence: CASSPNSLSGNTIYF.

This clone was detected only a few times. This chain joins TRBV29-1 and TRBJ2-1; D gene unclear. The V and J ends lost 4 bases and 6 bases respectively, with 16 bases between them. Germline V gene sequence: CDR1 SQVTM, CDR2 ANQGSEA. The CDR3 is 14 residues long. CDR3 region: CSVGGPSTTNEQFF. The DNA of the CDR3 is TGCAGCGTTGGTGGGCCATCGACGACCAATGAGCAGTTCTTC.

This sequence joins TRBV28 and TRBJ1-1, with TRBD1 identical over 9 bases. Trimming removed 7 bases from V and 4 bases from J; junction bases left unmatched: 10. The germline CDR1 and CDR2 sequences are MDHEN and SYDVKM. The CDR3 is 15 residues long. The CDR3 loop reads CASKSGQGGITEAFF. DNA for the CDR3: TGTGCCAGCAAATCGGGACAGGGAGGGATCACTGAAGCTTTCTTT.